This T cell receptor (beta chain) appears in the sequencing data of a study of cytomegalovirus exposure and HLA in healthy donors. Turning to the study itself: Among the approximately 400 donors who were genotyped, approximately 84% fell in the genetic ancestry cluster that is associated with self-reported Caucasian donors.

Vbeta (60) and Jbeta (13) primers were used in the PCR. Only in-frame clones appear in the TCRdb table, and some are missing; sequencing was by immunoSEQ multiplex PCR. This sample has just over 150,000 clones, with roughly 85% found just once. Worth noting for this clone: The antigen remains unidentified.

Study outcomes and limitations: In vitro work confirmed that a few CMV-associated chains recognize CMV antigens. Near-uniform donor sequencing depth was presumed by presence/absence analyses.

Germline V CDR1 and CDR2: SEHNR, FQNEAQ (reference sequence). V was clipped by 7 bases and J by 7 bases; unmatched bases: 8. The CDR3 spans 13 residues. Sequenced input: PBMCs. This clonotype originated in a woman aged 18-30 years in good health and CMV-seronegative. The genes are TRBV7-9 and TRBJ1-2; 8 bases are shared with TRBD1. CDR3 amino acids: CASTIQGAVGYTF. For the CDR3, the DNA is TGTGCCAGCACCATCCAGGGGGCAGTTGGCTACACCTTC.